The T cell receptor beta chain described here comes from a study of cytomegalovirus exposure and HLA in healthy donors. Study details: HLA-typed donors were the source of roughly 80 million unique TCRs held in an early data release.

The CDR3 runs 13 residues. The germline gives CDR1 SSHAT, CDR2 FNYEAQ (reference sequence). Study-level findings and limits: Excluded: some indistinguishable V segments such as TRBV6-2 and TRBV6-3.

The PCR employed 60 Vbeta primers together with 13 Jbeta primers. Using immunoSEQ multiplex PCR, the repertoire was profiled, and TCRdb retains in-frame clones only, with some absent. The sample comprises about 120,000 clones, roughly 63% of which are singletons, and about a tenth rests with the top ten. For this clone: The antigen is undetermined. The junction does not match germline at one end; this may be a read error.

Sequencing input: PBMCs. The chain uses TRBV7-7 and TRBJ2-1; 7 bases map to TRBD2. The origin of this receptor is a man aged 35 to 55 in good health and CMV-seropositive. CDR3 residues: CASSLGLADEQFF. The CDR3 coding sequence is TGTGCTAGCAGCTTAGGCCTAGCGGATGAGCAGTTCTTC.